What follows are 13 T cell receptor beta chains derived from one specimen sequenced in a study of CD8+CD57+ T cells in acquired aplastic anemia. The study profiled TCR beta VDJ and CDR3 using genomic DNA as template. TCRdb reanalysed the reads using MiXCR and keeps one entry per CDR3 protein. The sample has 200,000 or so distinct CDR3 sequences, under 70% seen once. Sequencing input: sorted CD4+, CD8+, or CD8+CD57+ T cells (not recorded which) from PBMCs. All receptors come from a human donor with severe aplastic anemia or a healthy control (not recorded which).

The V call is TRBV13, the J call TRBJ2-4, with D perhaps given as TRBD1 or TRBD2 (5 bases each). CDR1 is PRHDT, CDR2 FYEKMQ, per germline (reference sequence). The CDR3 length is 14 residues. V dropped 1 base and J dropped 8 bases, with 12 bases sitting between them. As DNA, the CDR3 is TGTGCCAGCAGCTTAGAAGGGACGGCGGACATTCAGTACTTC. This translates into CASSLEGTADIQYF.

The V and J genes are TRBV29-1 and TRBJ2-1; the D is unclear. Germline CDR1 is SQVTM and CDR2 is ANQGSEA. The CDR3 loop spans 14 amino acids. Trimming took off 6 bases at V and 2 bases at J, with 14 bases between the two ends. The CDR3 nucleotides read TGCAGCGTCGAGAATCGGGTAACCTACAATGAGCAGTTCTTC. Protein product: CSVENRVTYNEQFF.

The chain has TRBV19 and TRBJ1-5, with no clear D. CDR3 size: 15 residues. Germline-derived CDR1 and CDR2 are LNHDA and SQIVND (reference sequence). The V end was cut by 2 bases, the J end by 7 bases, with 15 bases between. The CDR3: CASSINGQKIQPQHF. The CDR3 DNA reads TGTGCCAGTAGTATAAATGGTCAGAAGATCCAGCCCCAGCATTTT.

In this sample, this clonotype turned up many times. The chain employs TRBV7-8 and TRBJ2-7; 9 bases align to TRBD1. Trimming took 6 bases from V and 2 from J; bases not matched to a gene: 11. Looked up from germline, CDR1 is SGHVS and CDR2 is FQNEAQ. This CDR3 spans 16 amino acids. The CDR3 nucleotides read TGTGCCAGCAGGCTTCCCGCGGACAGGGGAACCTACGAGCAGTACTTC. Translated, it gives CASRLPADRGTYEQYF.

This clonotype showed up just a few times. The chain couples TRBV29-1 to TRBJ1-1; the D is unclear. Between the trimmed V and J ends, which lost 7 bases and 0 bases, there was a span of 6 bases. This CDR3 spans 11 amino acids. In germline, CDR1 is SQVTM, CDR2 ANQGSEA. The CDR3 DNA follows: TGCAGCGCCTTCTTGAACACTGAAGCTTTCTTT. Translated, it gives CSAFLNTEAFF.

This chain uses TRBV20-1 with TRBJ2-7; 11 bases are a match to TRBD2. Germline loops: CDR1 DFQATT, CDR2 SNEGSKA (reference sequence). V lost 5 bases, J lost 2 bases, and 11 bases stayed unmatched. This CDR3 region has 16 residues. The CDR3 sequence: CSASRRGTSGTYEQYF. CDR3 in DNA: TGCAGTGCTTCTCGTCGCGGGACTAGCGGAACCTACGAGCAGTACTTC.

The chain recombines TRBV7-8 with TRBJ1-2; D is undetermined. Trimming shortened V by 5 bases and J by 4 bases, and 8 bases separated the two germline ends. The CDR3 is 12 residues long. The germline CDR1 and CDR2 sequences are SGHVS and FQNEAQ. CDR3 nucleotides: TGTGCCAGCAGCCAAGACGGCTATGGCTACACCTTC. Translation gives CASSQDGYGYTF.

A single count supports this clonotype. The rearrangement uses TRBV20-1 and TRBJ2-3; D is unclear. The CDR3 loop spans 17 amino acids. Germline V gene sequence: CDR1 DFQATT, CDR2 SNEGSKA (reference sequence). Trimming removed 0 bases from V and 1 base from J, with 17 bases in between. The CDR3 nucleotides read TGCAGTGCTAGAGATGTCTCCGGGTTGGGTGGCACAGATACGCAGTATTTT. It yields the protein CSARDVSGLGGTDTQYF.

The chain joins TRBV5-5 to TRBJ2-7; either TRBD1 or TRBD2 may fit D (7 bases each). Germline V gene lookup returns CDR1 SGHKS and CDR2 YYEKEE (reference sequence). The CDR3 contains 15 residues. V gave up 4 bases and J gave up 4 bases, with 18 bases separating them. The CDR3 DNA sequence: TGTGCCAGCAGCCGCTTAACAGGGGAGGGGTACGAGCAGTACTTC. It is translated as CASSRLTGEGYEQYF.

Turning to this clonotype: This clone may be a read error of a much larger clone one base away. The V call is TRBV7-9, the J call TRBJ2-7; D is ambiguous. CDR1 SEHNR and CDR2 FQNEAQ come from the germline V gene (reference sequence). V lost 1 base and J 3 bases, leaving 4 bases between the germline ends. The CDR3 runs 12 residues. The CDR3 spells CASSLENYEQYF. CDR3 nucleotide sequence: TGTGCCAGCAGCTTAGAGAACTACGAGCAGTACTTC.

This clonotype was picked up one time. For the CDR3, the DNA is TGCGCCAGCAGTGACTTGAACAGCCCAGATACGCAGTATTTT. Protein product: CASSDLNSPDTQYF. The chain uses TRBV10-1 and TRBJ2-3, with D hard to call. Germline lookup yields CDR1 WNHNN and CDR2 SYGVQD (reference sequence). The V end was cut by 3 bases, the J end by 4 bases, with 11 bases between. The CDR3 has 14 residues.

CDR3: CASLWLGYTF. The DNA of the CDR3 is TGTGCCAGCCTCTGGTTAGGCTACACCTTC. This chain connects TRBV2 to TRBJ1-2; D gene ambiguous. Germline CDR1 and CDR2: SNHLY and FYNNEI. This CDR3 is 10 amino acids long. Deletions cut 8 bases from V and 8 bases from J, with 9 bases between. Combining the CDR3 with reference TRBV2 and TRBJ1-2 gives the whole variable domain EPEVTQTPSHQVTQMGQEVILRCVPISNHLYFYWYRQILGQKVEFLVSFYNNEISEKSEIFDDQFSVERPDGSNFTLKIRSTKLEDSAMYFCASLWLGYTFGSGTRLTVV.

The genes are TRBV9 and TRBJ2-7; D is unclear. The ends were cut back, 3 bases at V and 2 bases at J, with 12 bases in the middle. CDR3 length: 14 residues. Germline V gene sequence: CDR1 SGDLS, CDR2 YYNGEE. CDR3 amino acids: CASSAGVGTYEQYF. The CDR3 nucleotides are TGTGCCAGCAGCGCAGGAGTCGGAACCTACGAGCAGTACTTC.